This T cell receptor beta chain was documented in a study of cytomegalovirus exposure and HLA in healthy donors listed by TCRdb under 2017. With respect to the entire study: According to an earlier analysis of several hundred of the donors, about 170 million T cells yielded 95 million to 140 million unique TCR beta sequences and 250 to 350 Gb of sequence data. About 300 gigabases of sequencing data and tens of millions of unique TCR sequences made up an early release that covered around 640 HLA-typed donors. Of the roughly 390 genotyped donors, 70% to 90% were placed in the genetic ancestry cluster associated with self-reported Caucasian donors. The study was designed to test whether signatures of past pathogen exposure could be identified by cataloging public T cell receptors. The T cell repertoires of around 730 subjects were profiled by immunosequencing and related to cytomegalovirus serostatus. In addition to the first cohort of 666 subjects, a separate validation cohort of approximately 120 different subjects was used. To predict cytomegalovirus infection status, the study combined high-throughput TCR immunosequencing, statistical association of individual TCRs with disease status, and machine learning. A later analysis re-analyzed previously published TCR beta repertoires from 550 to 700 donors and added high-resolution HLA genotyping to study TCR occurrence patterns. Rather than using new phenotypic data, the later analysis identified candidate immune exposures from TCR beta sequences and from how often those sequences occurred across donors. An earlier analysis of approximately 640 of the donors applied high-throughput TCR beta sequencing to assess whether each TCR beta V gene segment acted as functional or pseudogenic. Alongside the repertoire data, information on donor age, sex, ethnicity and CMV serostatus was compiled. Genome-wide SNP genotypes for about 65% of the roughly 670 donors were used in a later genetic analysis, which treated that subset as a discovery cohort. All discovery cohort repertoires had been generated using a single sequencing platform. HLA typing covered class I and class II loci at four-digit resolution. Typing coverage differed by locus: A, B, C, DRB1 and DQB1 were typed in about 629-640 donors, DQA1 in 522, DPA1 in over 600, and DPB1 in 400 to 480. Four or five DR-DQ haplotypes were handled as single units for association and clustering because linkage in the cohort was strong. Among 398 genotyped donors of the cohort, an average of 235,054 unique TCR beta nucleotide sequences were sequenced per donor, roughly a sixth of them non-productive. The paper's findings and limits, for the study overall: While some public TCRs were present in many individuals, most TCR sequences turned up only very rarely across donors. Some IMGT-functional V segments, including TRBV6-2 and TRBV6-3, could not be distinguished by the 87-base-pair reads and were therefore excluded. Most CMV-associated TCR beta chains appeared to be HLA-restricted in a later analysis, and the HLA associations seemed to be driven largely by CMV exposure. In this cohort, only TCR beta chains were sequenced, and detectable features were limited by the absence of alpha or paired-chain data. Assigning TCR associations to individual alleles was difficult when HLA alleles, especially DR and DQ, strongly co-occurred. At a false discovery rate of 0.05, a later analysis linked about 17,000 TCR beta sequences to specific HLA alleles. Cytomegalovirus status was reported to be diagnosed by the classifier with high specificity and sensitivity in both the original and validation cohorts. In a later analysis, several top co-occurrence clusters were reported to appear linked to parvovirus B19, influenza, CMV and Epstein-Barr virus. In an earlier analysis of roughly 560 of the donors, most TCR beta V segments were observed in productive rearrangements about 87% or about 30% of the time, broadly matching IMGT annotations. The study listed 150 to 200 TCR beta chains as associated with cytomegalovirus. Correlated functional status among segregating V segments might be attributable to linkage disequilibrium, but an unknown experimental factor could not be ruled out. In vitro tests confirmed that a few of the cytomegalovirus-associated TCR beta chains recognize cytomegalovirus antigens. CMV serostatus was the only immune exposure information available for the cohort. V-gene and J-gene trimming of TCR beta chains was associated with a missense DCLRE1C variant in a later genetic analysis, and the association was replicated in an independent cohort. Sequencing depth was assumed to be roughly uniform across donors in the presence/absence analyses, though that assumption may not hold. Compared with equally common non-associated chains, HLA-associated TCR beta chains in a later analysis were more clonally expanded and had lower generation probabilities. A further reported finding was that TCR beta sequences accurately predicted the HLA-A and HLA-B alleles for most subjects in the first cohort. It was suggested by the authors that the approach could potentially be generalized to other disease states and immunological phenotypes. Because counts were too low, around 17 rarely observed V segments, including chromosome 9 orphons, were left out of the earlier analysis of a few hundred of the donors. A later genetic analysis reported fewer N-insertions in productive TCRs among donors in an Asian-associated ancestry cluster than the roughly 700-donor mean. A cluster of highly shared sequence variants was judged likely to represent a technical artifact of the sequencing pipeline. HLA typing was unavailable for some donors at each locus, so association tests used only the typed subset. In a later analysis, the rate of TCR association differed among HLA loci, with DRB1 alleles having the most associated TCRs and HLA-C alleles having the fewest.

Comments on this clone: This clone's antigen is unknown. Nothing much larger sits one base from this clone, and base qualities are not available.

Reading the germline V gene gives CDR1 SGHVS and CDR2 FQNEAQ. V lost 5 bases and J lost 3 bases, and the count of bases not matched to a germline gene is 5. Inclusive of the bounding cysteine and phenylalanine, the CDR3 is 14 residues long. Only the CDR3 DNA stays, 42 bases, in frame from base 1. The cohort was made up of several hundred healthy bone marrow donors. Cohort members were all nominally healthy when sampled, although unrecorded immune exposures were likely present. The donor was CMV seronegative and was included in the group of several hundred seronegative cohort members. Every donor gave a peripheral blood sample, and the peripheral blood mononuclear cells from that sample were used for TCR beta sequencing. The Qiagen DNeasy Blood Extraction Kit was used to extract genomic DNA from the blood cell samples. Libraries came from the immunoSEQ multiplex PCR assay. For the multiplex PCR, a mixture combining 60 forward primers for TCR Vbeta segments and 13 reverse primers for TCR Jbeta segments was used. The CDR3 region of rearranged TCR beta genes was amplified from genomic DNA with a multiplex PCR assay. Amplified TCR beta libraries were sequenced as 87-base-pair reads on the Illumina HiSeq System. Regarding the original processing steps: A later analysis tallied 75 million to 95 million unique TCR beta chains across the 700 or so repertoires, and about 12 million of those chains were shared by two or more donors. To remove PCR and sequencing errors, raw reads were error-corrected and collapsed into unique sequences using a nearest-neighbor algorithm that merged closely related sequences. V, D and J gene segments were assigned by aligning CDR3 sequences to IMGT reference sequences. For a sequence to be retained, a match of at least six nucleotides was required to both a V gene segment and a J gene segment. A rearrangement counted as productive if the CDR3 had no stop codons and remained in frame with V and J, and every other rearrangement counted as non-productive. CDR3 was defined according to IMGT convention as the region running from the second conserved V-encoded cysteine to the conserved J-encoded phenylalanine. Sequences without an unambiguous match to a single V gene segment were excluded from the earlier analysis of almost 600 of the donors. In an earlier analysis of some 590 of the donors, a V segment was called functional when productive rearrangements were above 56.7%, and segregating when the standard deviation between donors exceeded 5%. A statistical classification framework was built to diagnose cytomegalovirus status from the catalog of TCR beta chain sequences. V and J gene assignment, in a later analysis, came from comparing TCR nucleotide sequences with IMGT/GENE-DB human TR gene sequences. A later analysis assigned CDR3 sequences and most-parsimonious VDJ recombination scenarios with the TCRdist pipeline. In a later analysis, each TCR beta chain was defined by its CDR3 amino acid sequence together with its V-gene family, and reads without a unique V-gene family were excluded. In a later analysis, 550 to 650 highly shared, low-generation-probability nucleotide sequences were removed to address suspected cross-contamination and a sequencing artifact. In a later analysis, a clonal expansion index was calculated for each public chain from normalized within-repertoire ranks of inferred template counts. In a later analysis, generation probabilities were computed using a VDJ recombination model fitted to out-of-frame rearrangements, and the results were checked against IGoR. In a later analysis, hypergeometric tests were used to score TCR-TCR, TCR-HLA and TCR-CMV co-occurrence, with a repertoire-size bias correction applied to TCR pairs. To estimate false discovery rates, a later analysis permuted the HLA or CMV assignments 20 times. A later analysis grouped co-occurring TCRs with DBSCAN, adding TCRdist sequence similarity when clustering within HLA-allele-positive subsets. For co-occurrence clustering, repertoires with fewer than 30,000 or more than 120,000 public chains were excluded, along with five or six repertoires with anomalous nucleotide sharing. The table comes from immuneACCESS by way of TCRdb, which keeps in-frame sequences with V and J called. Part of the clones is missing from these tables; in studies checked, under half for an unresolved V gene and the rest for unknown reasons. That table is the source of V, J and clone size, and D and trimming were worked out from the DNA. The sample includes 100,000 to 150,000 clones, with 80% observed a single time. 1% of the sample belongs to the ten largest clones.

The sample consisted of PBMCs. Recombination joined TRBV7-8 with TRBJ2-5, with 8 middle bases fitting TRBD2. This TCR came from a man in his forties or fifties in good health and CMV-seronegative. CDR3 region: CASSRSLAEETQYF. Here is the DNA: TGTGCCAGCAGCCGCTCACTAGCGGAAGAGACCCAGTACTTC.